These 20 T cell receptor beta chains were sequenced from one sample in a study of CD8 T cells in ankylosing spondylitis. MiXCR, applied by TCRdb to the 5' RACE reads, yields one record per CDR3 protein. In the table there are under 150,000 distinct CDR3 sequences, roughly 15% of which are singletons. The specimen sequenced was blood, either unsorted or a sorted T cell fraction (not recorded which). The source of these receptors is a female donor with ankylosing spondylitis or in good health (not recorded which).

This clonotype showed up many times. The gene calls are TRBV29-1 and TRBJ1-1; D is uncertain. Per germline, CDR1 SQVTM and CDR2 ANQGSEA. Trimming left V 3 bases short and J 2 bases short, with 10 bases between. The CDR3 has 13 residues. CDR3 nucleotides: TGCAGCGTTGATTCTGGCCGCAACACTGAAGCTTTCTTT. It yields the protein CSVDSGRNTEAFF.

The sample holds many counts of this clonotype. The V and J genes are TRBV20-1 and TRBJ2-1; 8 bases are shared with TRBD2. The J segment lost 3 bases and the V segment lost 1 base, leaving 2 bases of the junction unmatched. Per the germline V gene, CDR1 is DFQATT and CDR2 is SNEGSKA (reference sequence). The CDR3 sequence is 14 residues long. The CDR3 region is CSARVGLGYNEQFF. The CDR3 DNA sequence: TGCAGTGCTAGAGTGGGACTAGGCTACAATGAGCAGTTCTTC.

Many counts were recorded for this clonotype. J is TRBJ1-1 and V is TRBV5-1, with D possibly TRBD1 on 5 matching bases. Trimming left V 10 bases short and J 6 bases short, with 22 bases between. The CDR3 is 14 amino acids. In germline, CDR1 is SGHRS, CDR2 YFSETQ. The CDR3 loop is CASQRGGDPPEAFF. CDR3 bases: TGCGCCTCACAGCGTGGAGGGGACCCTCCTGAAGCTTTCTTT.

This clonotype came up many times. The gene calls are TRBV9 and TRBJ2-1; either TRBD1 or TRBD2 may supply D (5 bases each). Deletions cut 6 bases from V and 9 bases from J, with 19 bases between. From germline, CDR1 is SGDLS and CDR2 YYNGEE. The CDR3 has 14 amino acids. The CDR3 DNA is TGTGCCAGCACCGGGGCGACGACAAAGGGTGAGCAGTTCTTC. This gives the protein CASTGATTKGEQFF.

This clonotype was recorded many times. The gene calls are TRBV6-1 and TRBJ2-1; D remains ambiguous. The V gene lost 5 bases and the J gene lost 5 bases, with 10 bases spanning the gap. The V gene's germline CDR1 is MNHNS and CDR2 SASEGT. The CDR3 contains 13 residues. The CDR3 DNA reads as TGTGCCAGCAGTACCAGGAGAGACAATGAGCAGTTCTTC. Encoded protein: CASSTRRDNEQFF.

The chain is built from TRBV6-1 and TRBJ2-1; 10 bases align to TRBD1. The CDR3 covers 15 residues. Germline loops: CDR1 MNHNS, CDR2 SASEGT. The V and J ends lost 6 bases and 12 bases, in that order; junction bases with no gene match: 14. The CDR3 sequence: CASRTDRGASSVQFF. As DNA, the CDR3 is TGTGCCAGCAGGACGGACAGGGGGGCCTCTAGTGTGCAGTTCTTC.

This clonotype was seen repeatedly, ten times or more. The rearrangement uses TRBV6-1 and TRBJ1-5, with 7 bases matching TRBD1. The germline V gene encodes CDR1 MNHNS and CDR2 SASEGT. The CDR3 extends over 15 amino acids. Trimming removed 6 bases from V and 1 base from J; junction bases left unmatched: 6. DNA of the CDR3: TGTGCCAGCAGGGCAACAGGGGTAAGCAATCAGCCCCAGCATTTT. The encoded protein is CASRATGVSNQPQHF.

Many counts were recorded for this clonotype. V usage is TRBV4-2 and J usage is TRBJ1-3; the D gene is possibly TRBD1 (6 bases). CDR1 is LGHNA and CDR2 is YNFKEQ in the germline V gene. This CDR3 region has 20 residues. V gave up 0 bases and J gave up 0 bases, with 21 bases separating them. CDR3 DNA sequence: TGTGCCAGCAGCCAAGATCCCGGAGGGGGAAGATGGGACTCTGGAAACACCATATATTTT. It translates to CASSQDPGGGRWDSGNTIYF.

This clonotype was counted many times. The CDR3: CSVARQGDTQYF. The CDR3 nucleotides read TGCAGCGTTGCCCGCCAGGGGGATACGCAGTATTTT. The rearrangement links TRBV29-1 to TRBJ2-3, with D perhaps matching TRBD1 (6 bases). The CDR3 length is 12 residues. Germline lookup yields CDR1 SQVTM and CDR2 ANQGSEA. V was trimmed by 4 bases and J by 6 bases, leaving 11 bases between them.

CDR3 in amino acids: CASRHPTGARDGYTF. CDR3 coding DNA: TGTGCAAGTCGCCATCCCACGGGGGCCCGAGATGGCTACACCTTC. The chain is built from TRBV12-2 and TRBJ1-2; TRBD1, as called in the table, went unchecked against the DNA. TRBV12-2 is classified as a pseudogene. The CDR3 consists of 15 residues.

This clonotype was seen only a few times. This chain links TRBV20-1 with TRBJ2-3, with D perhaps TRBD1 (6 bases). The V end was cut by 6 bases, the J end by 4 bases, with 17 bases between. The CDR3 has 14 residues. Per the germline V gene, CDR1 is DFQATT and CDR2 is SNEGSKA (reference sequence). CDR3 sequence (DNA): TGCAGTGCCCCGGCTAAGGGGGAGCCAGATACGCAGTATTTT. This codes for CSAPAKGEPDTQYF.

This clonotype was counted many times. This sequence joins TRBV20-1 and TRBJ2-5; TRBD1 or TRBD2 may be the D gene (6 bases each). CDR3 length equals 12 residues. Trimming removed 6 bases at V and 3 bases at J, with 11 bases between. Per the germline V gene, CDR1 is DFQATT and CDR2 is SNEGSKA (reference sequence). The CDR3 loop reads CSAGGLKETQYF. The DNA for the CDR3 is TGCAGTGCGGGGGGCTTAAAAGAGACCCAGTACTTC.

The chain carries TRBV6-1 and TRBJ2-7; TRBD1 agrees at 7 bases. Per the germline V gene, CDR1 is MNHNS and CDR2 is SASEGT. The CDR3 has 14 residues. J lost 0 bases, V lost 6 bases, and 5 bases had no gene match. CDR3 nucleotide sequence: TGTGCCAGCAGACCGGGACAGTCCTCCTACGAGCAGTACTTC. Amino acids: CASRPGQSSYEQYF.

This chain links TRBV29-1 with TRBJ1-2; 7 bases fit TRBD1. This CDR3 is 13 amino acids long. Germline loops: CDR1 SQVTM, CDR2 ANQGSEA. The V gene end was trimmed by 5 bases and the J gene end by 0 bases; junction bases not matched to a gene: 3. CDR3 sequence (DNA): TGCAGCGTTAGAACAGGGGCTAACTATGGCTACACCTTC. Amino acid sequence: CSVRTGANYGYTF.

This clonotype was recorded at least ten times. CDR3 region: CASSLAAGSRWADTQYF. CDR3 sequence (DNA): TGTGCCAGCAGCTTGGCGGCGGGGAGTCGGTGGGCAGATACGCAGTATTTT. The genes are TRBV5-4 and TRBJ2-3; a weak D match, TRBD2 (6 bases). V gave up 0 bases and J gave up 4 bases, with 18 bases separating them. There are 17 residues in the CDR3. The germline V gene encodes CDR1 SGHNT and CDR2 YYREEE (reference sequence).

This clonotype came up a few times. The chain links TRBV11-3 to TRBJ1-1, with D perhaps TRBD1 (5 bases). This CDR3 has 17 amino acids. V was trimmed by 1 base and J by 1 base, leaving 16 bases between them. CDR1 is SGHNT, CDR2 YENEEA, per germline. CDR3 DNA sequence: TGTGCCAGCAGCTTAGTGGGACTACTAACTGCGAACACTGAAGCTTTCTTT. It specifies CASSLVGLLTANTEAFF.

This clonotype was recorded at least ten times. CDR3 in amino acids: CSATSSGLSSYNEQFF. CDR3 sequence (DNA): TGCAGTGCTACTTCTAGCGGGCTGTCCTCCTACAATGAGCAGTTCTTC. The rearrangement uses TRBV20-1 and TRBJ2-1; TRBD2 aligns across 8 bases. CDR3 length: 16 residues. Unmatched junction bases numbered 8, after V lost 4 bases and J lost 0 bases. Looked up from germline, CDR1 is DFQATT and CDR2 is SNEGSKA (reference sequence).

This CDR3 is CASSNTPGQGKGEQFF. In DNA, the CDR3 is TGTGCCAGCAGCAACACCCCCGGACAGGGTAAAGGAGAGCAGTTCTTC. V usage is TRBV9 and J usage is TRBJ2-1, with 8 bases fitting TRBD1. CDR3 length: 16 amino acids. The germline gives CDR1 SGDLS, CDR2 YYNGEE. After removal of 4 bases from V and 10 bases from J, the junction contained 16 bases not matched to a gene. The variable domain in full, with the rest retrieved from reference TRBV9 and TRBJ2-1, is DSGVTQTPKHLITATGQRVTLRCSPRSGDLSVYWYQQSLDQGLQFLIQYYNGEERAKGNILERFSAQQFPDLHSELNLSSLELGDSALYFCASSNTPGQGKGEQFFGPGTRLTVL.

This clonotype showed up just a few times. The chain has TRBV20-1 and TRBJ2-3; D is tentatively TRBD1 or TRBD2 (7 bases each). The V gene's germline CDR1 is DFQATT and CDR2 SNEGSKA (reference sequence). This CDR3 has 15 residues. V lost 6 bases, J lost 0 bases, and 16 bases lay in between. CDR3 coding DNA: TGCAGTGCGAGCCACAGGGGAGGGAGCACAGATACGCAGTATTTT. It codes for CSASHRGGSTDTQYF.

This clonotype turned up a few times. The chain couples TRBV6-1 to TRBJ2-7; 9 bases are a match to TRBD1. V shed 0 bases and J 4 bases; nucleotides not matched to a gene: 4. Germline CDR1 is MNHNS and CDR2 is SASEGT. The CDR3 spans 15 residues. CDR3 loop: CASSEAGQGLYEQYF. The CDR3 region has the DNA TGTGCCAGCAGTGAAGCCGGACAGGGGTTGTACGAGCAGTACTTC.